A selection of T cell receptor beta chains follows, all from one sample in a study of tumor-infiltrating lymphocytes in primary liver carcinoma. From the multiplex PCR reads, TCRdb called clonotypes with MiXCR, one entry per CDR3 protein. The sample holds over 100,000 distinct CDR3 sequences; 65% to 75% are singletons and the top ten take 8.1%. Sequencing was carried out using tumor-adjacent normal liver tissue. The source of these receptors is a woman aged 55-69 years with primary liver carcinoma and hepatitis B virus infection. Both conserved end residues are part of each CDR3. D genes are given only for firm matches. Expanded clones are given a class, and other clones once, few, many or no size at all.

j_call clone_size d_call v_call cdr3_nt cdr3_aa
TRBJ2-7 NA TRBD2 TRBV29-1 TGCAGCGTCGCAAAGCTAGCGGGAAGGAGGAAAGAGCAGTACTTC CSVAKLAGRRKEQYF
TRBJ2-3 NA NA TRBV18 TGTGCCAGCTCCCACAGCTCTAGCACAGATACGCAGTATTTT CASSHSSSTDTQYF
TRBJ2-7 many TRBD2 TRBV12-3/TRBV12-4 TGTGCCAGCAGTCCCCCGGGACTAGCGGGATCCTACGAGCAGTACTTC CASSPPGLAGSYEQYF
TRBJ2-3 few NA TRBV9 TGTGCCAGCAGCGTAGGGACAGTGAGCACAGATACGCAGTATTTT CASSVGTVSTDTQYF
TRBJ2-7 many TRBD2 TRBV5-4 TGTGCCAGCAGCTTGGTGCCGCTAGCGGGAGAAGAGCAGTACTTC CASSLVPLAGEEQYF
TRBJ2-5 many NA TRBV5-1 TGCGCCAGCAGCTCAGGTTCAGGGGAGACCCAGTACTTC CASSSGSGETQYF
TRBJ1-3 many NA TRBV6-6 TGTGCCAGCAGTCCAACACACCCGGTGGGCTCTGGAAACACCATATATTTT CASSPTHPVGSGNTIYF
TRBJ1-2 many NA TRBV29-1 TGCAGCGTCGGGCAGGACTATGGCTACACCTTC CSVGQDYGYTF
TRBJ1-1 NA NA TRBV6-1 TGTGCCACTACAAAGGGACTGACCACTGAAGCTTTCTTT CATTKGLTTEAFF
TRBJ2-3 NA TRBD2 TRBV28 TGTGGCAGCAGTAGCGGGAGCTTGACAGATACGCAGTATTTT CGSSSGSLTDTQYF
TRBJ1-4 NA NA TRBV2 TGTGCCAGCTGTGCGACCGGGTTTAGTGAAAAACTGTTTTTT CASCATGFSEKLFF
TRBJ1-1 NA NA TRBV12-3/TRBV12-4 TGTGTCAGCCGAGGGTTAATGAACACTGAAGCCTTCTTT CVSRGLMNTEAFF
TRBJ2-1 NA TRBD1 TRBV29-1 TGCAGCGCCCCTCGGTTGGAGGGACAGGTTTTCTACAACGAGCGGTTCTTC CSAPRLEGQVFYNERFF
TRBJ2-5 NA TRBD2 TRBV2 TGTGCCAGCAGCGCGACTAGCAGTTATCGGGAGTCCCAGTACTTC CASSATSSYRESQYF
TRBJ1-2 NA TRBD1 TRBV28 TGTGCCAGCAGTTTATCCACAGGGGGATATGACTACACCTTC CASSLSTGGYDYTF
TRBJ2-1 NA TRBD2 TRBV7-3 TGTGCCAGCAGCTTAAACCCCGGGACTAGGGGTGAGCACTTCTTC CASSLNPGTRGEHFF
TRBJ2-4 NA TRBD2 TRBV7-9 TGTGCCAGCAGCTCGGGAGGGGCCAAAAACGTTAAGTACTTC CASSSGGAKNVKYF
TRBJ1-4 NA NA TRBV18 TGTGCCAGCTCACCACGCGGGACAACTAGTAATGAAAAACTGTTTTTT CASSPRGTTSNEKLFF
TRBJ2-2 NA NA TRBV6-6 TGTGCCTGCAGCCGGACGGGGATCACCGGGGAGCTGTTTTTT CACSRTGITGELFF
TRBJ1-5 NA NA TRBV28 TGTGCCAGCAGTCGAGGGGGTCAGCCCCAGCATTTT CASSRGGQPQHF
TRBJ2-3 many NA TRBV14 TGTGCCAGCAGCCACACAGGAGATACGCAGTATTTT CASSHTGDTQYF
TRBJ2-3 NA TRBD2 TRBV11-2 TGTACCAGCAGCTTAGATCGACTAGCGGGCTTCTTTGATACACAGTATTTT CTSSLDRLAGFFDTQYF
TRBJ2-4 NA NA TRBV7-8 TGTGCCAGCAGCCTCTCTCGGGAATTGGACAAAAACATTCAGTATTTC CASSLSRELDKNIQYF
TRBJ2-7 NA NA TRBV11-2 TGTGCCAGCAGCTACAACCAGCCTGGACAAGTGGGCGGGGAGCAGTACTTC CASSYNQPGQVGGEQYF
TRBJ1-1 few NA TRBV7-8 TGTGCCAGCCAAGACGGGCAGGAGAACACCGAAGCTTTCTTT CASQDGQENTEAFF
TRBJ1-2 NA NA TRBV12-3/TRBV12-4 TGTGCCAGCAGTTACCCCAAGGGATATGGCTACACCTTC CASSYPKGYGYTF
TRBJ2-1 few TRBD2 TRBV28 TGTGCCAGCAGTTTAATGGGGTGGCTAGCGGACGTGGGGGAGCAGTTCTTC CASSLMGWLADVGEQFF
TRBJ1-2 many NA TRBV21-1 TGTGCCACCCCCAGGGGGAATAACTATGGCTACACCTTC CATPRGNNYGYTF
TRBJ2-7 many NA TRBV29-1 TGCAGCGTTCGGAAAGGATACGAGCAGTACTTC CSVRKGYEQYF
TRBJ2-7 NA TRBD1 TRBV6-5 TGTGCCAGCAATACGGGACAGGGGGTTTTTGACGAGCAGTACTTC CASNTGQGVFDEQYF
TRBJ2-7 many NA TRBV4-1 TGCGCCAGCAGCCAAGACTACGAGCAGTACTTC CASSQDYEQYF
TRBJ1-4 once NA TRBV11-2 TGTGCCAGCAGCTTAAGGGTCTGGTCAAGTCGGACTAATGAAAAACTGCTTTTT CASSLRVWSSRTNEKLLF
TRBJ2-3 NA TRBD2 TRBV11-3 TGTGACAGCAGCTCCCTAGCGGACCCCACAGATACGCATTATTTT CDSSSLADPTDTHYF
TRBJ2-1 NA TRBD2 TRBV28 TGTGCCAGCAGAAAGATACTAAAGCGGGAGTTTCGTAGCTCCTACAATCAGCAGTTCTTC CASRKILKREFRSSYNQQFF
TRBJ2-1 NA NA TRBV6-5 TGTGCCAACAGTTACACAAGGGGGTACAATGAGCAGTTCTTC CANSYTRGYNEQFF
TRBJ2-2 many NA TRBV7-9 TGTGCCAGCAGCTTAAGGCAGGGGAGCACCGGGGAGCTGTTTTTT CASSLRQGSTGELFF
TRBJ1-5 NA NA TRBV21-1 TGTGCCAGCACCCACCGGACAGGGTTTGGCTATCAGCCCCGGCATTTT CASTHRTGFGYQPRHF
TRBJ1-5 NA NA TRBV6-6 TGCGCCAGCATATGGGGGTTGAGTGTGGAGGGTAATCAGCCCCAGCATTTT CASIWGLSVEGNQPQHF
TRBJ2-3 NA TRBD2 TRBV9 TGTGCCAGCAGCGTAGATGGCGGGAGGGAGGATACGCAGTATTTT CASSVDGGREDTQYF
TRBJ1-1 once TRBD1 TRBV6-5 TGTGCCAGGTGTTGGACAGGGATGAACACTGAAGCTTTCTTT CARCWTGMNTEAFF
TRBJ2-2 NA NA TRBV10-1 TGCGCCAGCAGCCTCTGGAGCACCGGGGAGCTGTTTTTT CASSLWSTGELFF
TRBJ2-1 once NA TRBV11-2 TGTGCCAGCCGACTAGAGGGGGACAATGAGCAGTTCTTC CASRLEGDNEQFF
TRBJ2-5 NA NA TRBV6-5 TGTGCCAGTAGTTACTCGAACAGGGAGGAGACCCAGTACTTC CASSYSNREETQYF
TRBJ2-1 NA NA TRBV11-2 TGTGCCAGCAGCCCCCGACCAGTGGGAACCCACAATGAGCAGTTCTTC CASSPRPVGTHNEQFF
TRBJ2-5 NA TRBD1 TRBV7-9 TGTGCCAGCAGCTTAACCGGTGGAAAACAGGGGTTGGCAGAGACCCAGTACTTC CASSLTGGKQGLAETQYF
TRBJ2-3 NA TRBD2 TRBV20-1 TGCAGTGCTAGATCAGCCGGGACTAGCGGGAGTTCCGCAGATACGCAGTATTTT CSARSAGTSGSSADTQYF